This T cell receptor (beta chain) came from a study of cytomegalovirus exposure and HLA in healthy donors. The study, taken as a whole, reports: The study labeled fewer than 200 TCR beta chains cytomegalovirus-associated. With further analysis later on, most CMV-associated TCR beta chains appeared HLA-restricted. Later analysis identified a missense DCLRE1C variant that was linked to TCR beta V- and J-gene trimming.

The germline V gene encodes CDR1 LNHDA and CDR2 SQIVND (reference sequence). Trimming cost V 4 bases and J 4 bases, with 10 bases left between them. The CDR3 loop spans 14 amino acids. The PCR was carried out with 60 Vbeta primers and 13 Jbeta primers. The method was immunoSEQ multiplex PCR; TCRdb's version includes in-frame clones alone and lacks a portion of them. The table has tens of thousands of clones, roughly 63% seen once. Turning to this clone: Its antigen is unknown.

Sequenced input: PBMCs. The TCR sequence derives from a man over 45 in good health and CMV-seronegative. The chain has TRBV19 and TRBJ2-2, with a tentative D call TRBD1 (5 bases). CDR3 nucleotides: TGTGCCAGTAGTAGGACACGGCGCACCGGGGAGCTGTTTTTT. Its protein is CASSRTRRTGELFF.